This T cell receptor beta chain derives from a study of blood T cells in healthy people across ages (dated by TCRdb to between 2014 and 2016). General notes on the study: In model experiments, roughly one uniquely barcoded TCR beta cDNA molecule per two T cells was captured by template switching. Donors of different ages were randomly distributed across sequencing lanes to avoid experimental bias. For two donors (one aged 18 to 29 and one aged 80 or older), the study analyzed two additional independent replicas of 1 million unique cDNA reads from the same blood draw. Donors were grouped into four age groups: young (average approximately 15 years), middle-aged (39), aged (approximately 58) and long-lived (just over 80). The study measured age-related changes in TCR beta repertoire diversity using deep sequencing normalized with unique cDNA molecular identifiers.

On this clonotype: Its specific antigen is unknown. It has no much larger one-base neighbor in the sample; base qualities were not kept.

Donors were approximately 42 systemically healthy Caucasian individuals from Russia aged 6 to 90 years. About 9.6 milliliters of peripheral blood were collected from each donor into EDTA-treated Vacutainer tubes. Ficoll-Paque density-gradient centrifugation was used to isolate PBMCs, with at least 7 million per sample. Trizol reagent was used to extract total RNA from the PBMCs, yielding at least 6 micrograms per sample. For every donor, flow cytometry on a PBMC aliquot measured the percentage of naive CD45RAhigh/CD27high T cells. Study-wide findings and limitations: Estimates of total diversity based on one million sequenced T cells were regarded as lower bounds and as underestimates. The long-lived group showed more naive CD4+ T cells, fewer expanded clones and increased TCR diversity than the aged group, suggesting age selection. Because the CMV infection status of the donors was unknown, age-related changes in expanded clonotypes may potentially have been confounded. Because profiling used bulk unsorted PBMCs, naive and antigen-experienced compartments could not be compared conclusively. A strong correlation was found between observed TCR beta diversity and the percentage of naive T cells measured by flow cytometry. Observed TCR beta diversity per million T cells fell roughly linearly with age, and a significant reduction was already apparent by age approximately 41.

Libraries were constructed by 5' RACE. TCRdb names Illumina HiSeq 2500 as the instrument used. A second PCR of roughly 7 to 12 cycles was run with a J-beta primer mix and a sample-barcoded 5' primer. A template-switch 5' adaptor carrying 12 random nucleotides introduced a unique molecular identifier onto each TCR beta cDNA molecule. At least 2.5 million CDR3-containing paired-end reads were obtained from each sample. All of the RNA was converted into first-strand cDNA using the Mint cDNA synthesis kit, with a TRBC-specific oligonucleotide serving as the primer. After uracil-DNA glycosylase treatment, a first 18-cycle PCR used universal primers M1SS and BC2_uni_R on all cDNA. The original methods were these. Each sample was normalized by randomly selecting 1 million high-quality reads, each carrying a distinct molecular identifier. Reads with shared molecular identifiers were discarded instead of being binned into consensus sequences. MiTCR, set to a Q25 quality threshold and the strictest error-elimination algorithm, was used for CDR3 identification, clonotype clustering and error correction. A nonparametric unseen species model using Euler transformation provided a lower-bound estimate of total TCR beta diversity. Through fastp at Q25 and MiXCR, TCRdb rebuilt clones from the public reads, retaining in-frame beta chains. Records with the same CDR3 protein are collapsed into one entry carrying the most frequent genes and DNA. The V and J calls and clone size are TCRdb's, not the authors'. Across this sample there are approximately 670,000 distinct CDR3 sequences, with around 38% seen only once. The ten largest clones take up about 32% of the sample.

The CDR3 runs 16 amino acids, cysteine and phenylalanine included. Of all the DNA, just the CDR3 is kept, 48 bases in frame from base 1. The TCR sequence derives from a man aged 80 or over in good health. The V and J segments used are TRBV12-3 or TRBV12-4 and TRBJ2-7, and 8 junction bases match TRBD1. The J call may be wrong; the DNA end is better matched by TRBJ2-5. Sequenced input: blood. The CDR3: CASSSGQGEVAKTQYF. The nucleotide sequence reads as follows: TGTGCCAGCAGTTCCGGACAGGGCGAGGTGGCGAAGACCCAGTACTTC.